The 17 T cell receptor beta chains listed next were all sequenced from one sample in a study of early stage breast cancer tumors. Assay used: immunoSEQ multiplex PCR; TCRdb lists only in-frame clones, some missing. This sample has more than 60,000 clones, with 65% to 85% found just once. The sample was blood. The receptors stem from a person in their sixties with breast cancer.

The chain joins TRBV5-1 to TRBJ2-1; the match to TRBD2 covers 8 bases. V was clipped by 3 bases and J by 6 bases; unmatched bases: 2. This CDR3 spans 13 amino acids. Per germline, CDR1 SGHRS and CDR2 YFSETQ. CDR3 bases: TGCGCCAGCAGCTCCCGGGGGGGCAATGAGCAGTTCTTC. Protein sequence: CASSSRGGNEQFF.

The rearrangement uses TRBV19 and TRBJ2-1; D is unclear. Between the trimmed V and J ends, which lost 0 bases and 5 bases, there was a span of 2 bases. The V gene's germline CDR1 is LNHDA and CDR2 SQIVND (reference sequence). This CDR3 comprises 12 residues. CDR3 sequence reads: CASSIEDNEQFF. CDR3 nucleotide sequence: TGTGCCAGTAGTATAGAAGACAATGAGCAGTTCTTC.

Here the CDR3 reads CASSLLNSEWRTQYF. CDR3 in DNA: TGTGCCAGCAGCCTACTGAACTCAGAGTGGAGGACCCAGTACTTC. The gene calls are TRBV7-2 and TRBJ2-5; D is uncertain. The CDR3 is 15 amino acids. The V and J ends lost 5 bases and 7 bases respectively, with 20 bases between them. Germline lookup yields CDR1 SGHTA and CDR2 FQGNSA.

The rearrangement links TRBV12-5 to TRBJ2-1; no clear D. The CDR3 is 11 residues long. Germline CDR1 reads LGHNT; CDR2 reads FRNRAP. V lost 6 bases to trimming and J lost 4 bases, with 4 bases between them. For the CDR3, the DNA is TGTGCTAGTGGGAATTACAATGAGCAGTTCTTC. It encodes CASGNYNEQFF.

Only a few counts were recorded for this clone. The chain combines TRBV11-2 with TRBJ2-7; D is ambiguous. This CDR3 has 15 amino acids. V was trimmed by 1 base and J by 3 bases, leaving 13 bases between them. Looked up from germline, CDR1 is SGHAT and CDR2 is FQNNGV. The CDR3 sequence: CASSLGIGPVYEQYF. As DNA, the CDR3 is TGTGCCAGCAGCTTAGGGATCGGACCGGTCTACGAGCAGTACTTC.

This clone was seen a handful of times. The V call is TRBV4-2, the J call TRBJ1-6; 10 bases align to TRBD1. Germline loops: CDR1 LGHNA, CDR2 YNFKEQ. This CDR3 has 17 amino acids. After removal of 0 bases from V and 10 bases from J, the junction contained 9 bases not matched to a gene. CDR3 in DNA: TGTGCCAGCAGCCAAGATTATAGGACAGGGGGAAGATCACCCCTCCACTTT. Its translation is CASSQDYRTGGRSPLHF.

The V gene is TRBV6-1, the J gene TRBJ1-1; D might be TRBD1 (5 bases). The length of the CDR3 is 14 residues. In germline, CDR1 is MNHNS, CDR2 SASEGT. V lost 5 bases to trimming and J lost 1 base, with 11 bases between them. CDR3 residues: CASSQGRGNTEAFF. CDR3 coding DNA: TGTGCCAGCAGTCAGGGAAGGGGGAACACTGAAGCTTTCTTT.

This chain uses TRBV28 with TRBJ2-7; no clear D gene. Germline CDR1 MDHEN, CDR2 SYDVKM. The CDR3 sequence is 13 residues long. V was cut by 5 bases and J by 2 bases, with 10 bases left in between. The CDR3 DNA sequence: TGTGCCAGCAGTACGACTGTCCCCTACGAGCAGTACTTC. Translated, it gives CASSTTVPYEQYF.

The rearrangement joins TRBV19 to TRBJ2-7, with 8 bases aligning to TRBD2. Germline V gene lookup returns CDR1 LNHDA and CDR2 SQIVND (reference sequence). The CDR3 consists of 14 residues. Unmatched junction bases numbered 5, after V lost 3 bases and J lost 4 bases. The CDR3 DNA sequence: TGTGCCAGTAGTATGAGCGGGAGTTCGTACGAGCAGTACTTC. It is translated as CASSMSGSSYEQYF.

In its sample, this clone was seen once. The rearrangement uses TRBV15 and TRBJ2-2; D unresolved. This CDR3 has 13 amino acids. Germline V gene sequence: CDR1 LNHNV, CDR2 YYDKDF (reference sequence). Trimming shortened V by 0 bases and J by 6 bases, and 5 bases separated the two germline ends. Written as DNA, the CDR3 is TGTGCCACCAGCAGAGATCAGGCCGGGGAGCTGTTTTTT. As protein: CATSRDQAGELFF.

This clone occurred a few times. V gene TRBV7-2 combines with J gene TRBJ2-1; tentatively, D is TRBD1 (6 bases). Trimming took 5 bases from V and 9 from J, leaving 17 bases between them. Germline V lookup: CDR1 SGHTA, CDR2 FQGNSA. The CDR3 consists of 14 residues. CDR3 DNA: TGTGCCAGCAGCCGCCGATGGCGAGGGGGTGAGCAGTTCTTC. This sequence encodes CASSRRWRGGEQFF.

V gene TRBV19 combines with J gene TRBJ2-3; 8 bases align to TRBD2. Germline CDR1 LNHDA, CDR2 SQIVND (reference sequence). The CDR3 totals 13 residues. The J segment lost 7 bases and the V segment lost 4 bases, leaving 4 bases of the junction unmatched. DNA for the CDR3: TGTGCCAGTAGTAGCGGGGGGCTGAATACGCAGTATTTT. Its protein product is CASSSGGLNTQYF.

This chain links TRBV18 with TRBJ2-3, with no clear D. Germline V lookup: CDR1 KGHSH, CDR2 LQKENI. This CDR3 is 13 amino acids long. The V gene lost 3 bases and the J gene lost 6 bases, with 10 bases spanning the gap. For the CDR3, the DNA is TGTGCCAGCTCACCCTCCGGGCCTGATACGCAGTATTTT. Encoded protein: CASSPSGPDTQYF.

The rearrangement links TRBV14 to TRBJ2-6; tentatively, D is TRBD1 (5 bases). The CDR3 has 18 residues. Per the germline V gene, CDR1 is SGHDN and CDR2 is FVKESK. V lost 4 bases and J lost 0, with 16 bases in between. The DNA for the CDR3 is TGTGCCAGCAGCCCCTCCCCGACAGCTTACTCTGGGGCCAACGTCCTGACTTTC. Protein sequence: CASSPSPTAYSGANVLTF. The full variable domain, rest sourced from reference TRBV14 and TRBJ2-6, is EAGVTQFPSHSVIEKGQTVTLRCDPISGHDNLYWYRRVMGKEIKFLLHFVKESKQDESGMPNNRFLAERTGGTYSTLKVQPAELEDSGVYFCASSPSPTAYSGANVLTFGAGSRLTVL.

This chain uses TRBV4-1 with TRBJ2-7; no firm D call. Germline CDR1 and CDR2: MGHRA and YSYEKL. This CDR3 contains 13 residues. The V end lost 4 bases, the J end lost 3 bases, and 10 bases lay between the germline ends. The CDR3 DNA reads as TGCGCCAGCAGCCTCCCCTCGGGCTACGAGCAGTACTTC. This codes for CASSLPSGYEQYF.

With respect to this clone: Other nucleotide sequences in the sample specify the same CDR3. V gene TRBV6-1 combines with J gene TRBJ2-7; no reliable D call. This CDR3 region has 13 residues. The V end lost 4 bases, the J end lost 3 bases, and 10 bases lay between the germline ends. Germline V gene sequence: CDR1 MNHNS, CDR2 SASEGT. The CDR3 nucleotides are TGTGCCAGCAGTGTAGGTAGTAGCTACGAGCAGTACTTC. Its translation: CASSVGSSYEQYF.

V gene TRBV29-1 combines with J gene TRBJ2-4; D tentatively reads TRBD1 or TRBD2 (5 bases each). Germline V CDR1 and CDR2: SQVTM, ANQGSEA. V lost 7 bases and J lost 7, with 14 bases in between. The CDR3 is 12 amino acids. CDR3 bases: TGCAGCGCTATTGGTTGGGGGAACATTCAGTACTTC. Translating gives CSAIGWGNIQYF.